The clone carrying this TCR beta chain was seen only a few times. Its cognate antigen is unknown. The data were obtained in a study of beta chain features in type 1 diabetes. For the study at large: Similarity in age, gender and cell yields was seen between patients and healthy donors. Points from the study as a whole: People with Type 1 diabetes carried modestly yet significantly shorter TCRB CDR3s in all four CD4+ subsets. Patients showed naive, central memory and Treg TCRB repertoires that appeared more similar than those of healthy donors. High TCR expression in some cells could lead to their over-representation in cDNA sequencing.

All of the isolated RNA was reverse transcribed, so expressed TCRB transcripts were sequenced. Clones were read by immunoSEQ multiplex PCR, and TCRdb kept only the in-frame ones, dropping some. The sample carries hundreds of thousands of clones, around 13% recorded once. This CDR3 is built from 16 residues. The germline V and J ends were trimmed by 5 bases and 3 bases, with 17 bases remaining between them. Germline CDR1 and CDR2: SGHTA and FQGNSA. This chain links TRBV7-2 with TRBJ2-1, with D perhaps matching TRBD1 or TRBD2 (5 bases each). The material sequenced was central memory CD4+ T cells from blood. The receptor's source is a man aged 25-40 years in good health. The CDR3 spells CASSRGSGARYNEQFF. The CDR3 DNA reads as TGTGCCAGCAGCCGAGGGTCTGGGGCGCGCTACAATGAGCAGTTCTTC.